What follows is one TCR beta chain and its context. Its antigen is unidentified. With 60 Vbeta and 13 Jbeta primers, the PCR was carried out. Here immunoSEQ multiplex PCR was the method, and the copy in TCRdb shows in-frame clones only, minus some. Across 50,000 or so clones, the top ten clones capture less than 2.5% of the sample. Germline V gene data show CDR1 as SNHLY and CDR2 as FYNNEI. The V and J ends lost 3 bases and 2 bases, in that order; junction bases with no gene match: 3. The length of the CDR3 is 14 residues. The source of the sample is a study of cytomegalovirus exposure and HLA in healthy donors. Study-level points and caveats: The study assumed roughly uniform donor sequencing depth for presence/absence analyses. V- and J-gene trimming of TCR beta was linked (in a later analysis) to a missense DCLRE1C variant. In a later analysis, several top co-occurrence clusters appeared linked to parvovirus B19, influenza, CMV and Epstein-Barr virus.

J is TRBJ2-7 and V is TRBV2; 8 positions agree with TRBD1. Material: PBMCs. This TCR was recovered from a young woman in good health and CMV-seronegative. The CDR3 region has the DNA TGTGCCAGCAGTGAGGGACAGGCGCCCTACGAGCAGTACTTC. This gives the protein CASSEGQAPYEQYF.